These 17 T cell receptor beta chains were sequenced from one sample in a study of control samples from healthy donors and cancer patients. This table comes from immunoSEQ multiplex PCR, and its TCRdb copy is limited to in-frame clones, with some not included. The data contain roughly 74,000 clones, approximately 94% of them singletons. Sequenced: blood. The receptors come from a woman younger than 35 in good health.

This chain connects TRBV27 to TRBJ1-5, with D possibly TRBD1 on 6 matching bases. The CDR3 length is 16 residues. The germline V gene has CDR1 MNHEY and CDR2 SMNVEV (reference sequence). V shed 7 bases and J shed 1 base, with 17 bases lying between them. This CDR3 reads CASNQPQGSSNQPQHF. The CDR3 nucleotides are TGTGCCAGCAACCAACCACAGGGTTCGAGCAATCAGCCCCAGCATTTT.

The rearrangement joins TRBV15 to TRBJ1-2, with D perhaps TRBD1 (5 bases). The CDR3 contains 15 residues. V lost 4 bases, J lost 1 base, and 13 bases lay in between. Germline V gene data show CDR1 as LNHNV and CDR2 as YYDKDF (reference sequence). For the CDR3, the DNA is TGTGCCACCAGCACCGGGACCGGCAGTAACTATGGCTACACCTTC. This gives the protein CATSTGTGSNYGYTF.

V usage is TRBV28 and J usage is TRBJ1-2, with D unclear. Trimming pared 8 bases from V and 4 bases from J, leaving 17 bases between. This CDR3 region has 14 residues. Germline V lookup: CDR1 MDHEN, CDR2 SYDVKM. The CDR3 spells CASHPGDAIYGYTF. The CDR3 coding sequence is TGTGCCAGCCACCCGGGCGACGCTATCTATGGCTACACCTTC.

The V gene is TRBV27, the J gene TRBJ2-2; maybe TRBD2 (6 bases). Trimming took off 6 bases at V and 6 bases at J, with 29 bases between the two ends. Germline CDR1 is MNHEY and CDR2 is SMNVEV (reference sequence). This CDR3 contains 19 residues. The CDR3 sequence: CASRPFPGLRASDAGELFF. The CDR3, as DNA: TGTGCCAGCAGACCGTTTCCGGGACTCCGGGCTAGTGACGCCGGGGAGCTGTTTTTT.

This clone was seen a single time. The chain links TRBV15 to TRBJ2-7; tentatively, D is TRBD1 or TRBD2 (5 bases each). Per germline, CDR1 LNHNV and CDR2 YYDKDF (reference sequence). The ends were cut back, 4 bases at V and 3 bases at J, with 10 bases in the middle. The CDR3 totals 13 residues. CDR3 coding DNA: TGTGCCACCAGCACGGGACCCAGCTACGAGCAGTACTTC. Encoded protein: CATSTGPSYEQYF.

This chain connects TRBV5-1 to TRBJ1-2; a weak D match, TRBD1 (5 bases). The CDR3 is 16 residues long. Germline lookup yields CDR1 SGHRS and CDR2 YFSETQ. The V gene lost 1 base and the J gene lost 3 bases, with 16 bases spanning the gap. Here the CDR3 reads CASSLTPGPPDYGYTF. CDR3 DNA: TGCGCCAGCAGCTTGACTCCGGGACCCCCCGACTATGGCTACACCTTC.

This rearrangement joins TRBV24-1 to TRBJ2-3; the match to TRBD1 covers 7 bases. Germline V gives CDR1 KGHDR, CDR2 SFDVKD. CDR3 length: 15 residues. The ends lost 4 bases at V and 3 bases at J; junction bases unmatched: 6. CDR3 region: CATSERQGLTDTQYF. The CDR3 coding sequence is TGTGCCACCAGTGAACGACAGGGTTTAACAGATACGCAGTATTTT.

The chain is built from TRBV21-1 and TRBJ1-2. TRBV21-1 is an annotated pseudogene. The CDR3 totals 9 residues. DNA for the CDR3: TGTGCCAGCAGCGCTGGCTACACCTTC. This translates into CASSAGYTF.

J is TRBJ1-2 and V is TRBV11-2; the D is unclear. The CDR3 length is 19 residues. Trimming left V 4 bases short and J 2 bases short, with 26 bases between. The germline CDR1 and CDR2 sequences are SGHAT and FQNNGV. This CDR3 is CASSSPPTDGPGANYGYTF. The CDR3 DNA is TGTGCCAGCAGCTCCCCCCCGACGGACGGTCCCGGAGCAAACTATGGCTACACCTTC.

The rearrangement uses TRBV6-4 and TRBJ2-1, with 7 bases aligning to TRBD1. Germline V gene sequence: CDR1 MRHNA, CDR2 SNTAGT. V was clipped by 2 bases and J by 0 bases; unmatched bases: 4. The CDR3 is made up of 16 amino acids. The CDR3 region is CASSDDRASSYNEQFF. The DNA of the CDR3 is TGTGCCAGCAGTGACGACAGGGCCAGCTCCTACAATGAGCAGTTCTTC.

J is TRBJ2-1 and V is TRBV20-1; 11 bases agree with TRBD2. The CDR3 contains 13 residues. Trimming took 3 bases from V and 9 from J; bases not matched to a gene: 4. Germline loops: CDR1 DFQATT, CDR2 SNEGSKA (reference sequence). CDR3 in DNA: TGCAGTGCTAGTCGACTAGCGGGAACTGAGCAGTTCTTC. This sequence encodes CSASRLAGTEQFF.

With regard to this clone: Germline is not matched at one junction end, which may reflect a read error. The J gene is TRBJ1-2, the V gene TRBV5-1; tentative D call: TRBD1 (6 bases). The CDR3 loop spans 14 amino acids. CDR1 is SGHRS and CDR2 is YFSETQ in the germline V gene. The CDR3 DNA is TGCGCCCGCAGTTTCGGCCGGGGGGCGAGGGGCTACACCTTC. Protein: CARSFGRGARGYTF.

The chain is built from TRBV19 and TRBJ2-1, with 7 bases identical to TRBD1. The CDR3 contains 15 residues. Germline V gives CDR1 LNHDA, CDR2 SQIVND (reference sequence). V shed 0 bases, J shed 2 bases, and the junction held 1 base outside the gene matches. CDR3 sequence (DNA): TGTGCCAGTAGTATAGAAGGGACAGCCTACAATGAGCAGTTCTTC. It codes for CASSIEGTAYNEQFF.

V usage is TRBV27 and J usage is TRBJ1-1; weak D call: TRBD1 (5 bases). CDR1 MNHEY and CDR2 SMNVEV come from the germline V gene (reference sequence). The CDR3 is 15 amino acids. Deletions cut 5 bases from V and 1 base from J, with 14 bases between. Here the CDR3 reads CASSPHYDRNTEAFF. For the CDR3, the DNA is TGTGCCAGCAGTCCTCACTACGACAGGAACACTGAAGCTTTCTTT.

This sequence joins TRBV29-1 and TRBJ2-2; a possible D gene is TRBD1 (6 bases). V was clipped by 6 bases and J by 6 bases, with 11 bases between them. The CDR3 spans 12 residues. Germline-derived CDR1 and CDR2 are SQVTM and ANQGSEA. CDR3 loop: CSVRGLSGELFF. As DNA, the CDR3 is TGCAGCGTAAGGGGGTTGTCCGGGGAGCTGTTTTTT.

The gene calls are TRBV25-1 and TRBJ1-2, with 9 bases identical to TRBD1. J lost 8 bases, V lost 6 bases, and 4 bases had no gene match. Germline V lookup: CDR1 MGHDK, CDR2 SYGVNS. The CDR3 totals 12 residues. For the CDR3, the DNA is TGTGCCAGCAGAACAGGGGGCGCGGGCTACACCTTC. This encodes CASRTGGAGYTF.

The rearrangement links TRBV18 to TRBJ2-1; no firm D call. Between the trimmed V and J ends, which lost 2 bases and 8 bases, there was a span of 13 bases. Germline values: CDR1 KGHSH, CDR2 LQKENI. The CDR3 loop spans 14 amino acids. As DNA, the CDR3 is TGTGCCAGCTCACCAGTGAGTCCCCGTGATGAGCAGTTCTTC. This sequence encodes CASSPVSPRDEQFF.